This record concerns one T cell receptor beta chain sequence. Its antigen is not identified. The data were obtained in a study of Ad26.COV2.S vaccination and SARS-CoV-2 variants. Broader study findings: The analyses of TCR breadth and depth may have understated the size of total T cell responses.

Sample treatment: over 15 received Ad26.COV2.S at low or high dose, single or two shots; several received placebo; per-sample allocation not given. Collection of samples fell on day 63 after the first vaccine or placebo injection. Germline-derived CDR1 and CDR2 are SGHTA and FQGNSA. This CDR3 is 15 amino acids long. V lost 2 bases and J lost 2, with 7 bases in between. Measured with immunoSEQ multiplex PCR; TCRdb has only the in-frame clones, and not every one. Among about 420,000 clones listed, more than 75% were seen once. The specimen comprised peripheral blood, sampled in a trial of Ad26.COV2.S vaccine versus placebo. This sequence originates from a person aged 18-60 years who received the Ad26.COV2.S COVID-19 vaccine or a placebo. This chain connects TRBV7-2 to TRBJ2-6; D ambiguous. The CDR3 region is CASSLSWAGANVLTF. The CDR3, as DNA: TGTGCCAGCAGCTTAAGCTGGGCTGGGGCCAACGTCCTGACTTTC.